Listed below are T cell receptor beta chains from one sample, sequenced in a study of cytomegalovirus exposure and HLA in healthy donors. Measured with immunoSEQ multiplex PCR; TCRdb has only the in-frame clones, and not every one. Among around 69,000 clones listed, about 71% were seen once. Sequencing was performed on PBMCs. The source is a woman aged 50 to 60 in good health and CMV-seropositive. The CDR3 runs from the conserved cysteine through the conserved F or W. The order of the fields is clone size, J gene, D gene, V gene, CDR3 DNA, CDR3 protein. The D gene is left open where the match is weak. Clone size is given for some rows only: seen once, a few or many times, or a class if the clone is expanded.

clone_size: -
j_call: TRBJ1-6
d_call: TRBD1
v_call: TRBV30
cdr3_nt: TGTGCCTGGGATAGGACAGGACAGTTGCCCCTCCACTTT
cdr3_aa: CAWDRTGQLPLHF

clone_size: -
j_call: TRBJ2-3
d_call: TRBD1
v_call: TRBV12-5
cdr3_nt: TGTGCTAGTGGTCCCGGACAGGGTACAGATACGCAGTATTTT
cdr3_aa: CASGPGQGTDTQYF

clone_size: -
j_call: TRBJ2-7
d_call: -
v_call: TRBV12-5
cdr3_nt: TGTGCTAGTGGTTTGGTACCGAGACAGACCCCCTACGAGCAGTACTTC
cdr3_aa: CASGLVPRQTPYEQYF

clone_size: -
j_call: TRBJ2-7
d_call: -
v_call: TRBV6-5
cdr3_nt: TGTGCCAGCAGTTACAGCAACCGGGGTGACTACGAGCAGTACTTC
cdr3_aa: CASSYSNRGDYEQYF

clone_size: few
j_call: TRBJ2-1
d_call: TRBD2
v_call: TRBV6-1
cdr3_nt: TGTGCCAGCAGTGAAGCGACTAGCGGGAGGGCCGGTAGAAATGAGCAGTTCTTC
cdr3_aa: CASSEATSGRAGRNEQFF

clone_size: -
j_call: TRBJ2-7
d_call: TRBD1
v_call: TRBV6-5
cdr3_nt: TGTGCCAGCAGGATGGAGACAGGGGCGCCATACGAGCAGTACTTC
cdr3_aa: CASRMETGAPYEQYF

clone_size: -
j_call: TRBJ1-6
d_call: TRBD1
v_call: TRBV9
cdr3_nt: TGTGCCAGCAGCGTGGGACAGGGGAATTCACCCCTCCACTTT
cdr3_aa: CASSVGQGNSPLHF

clone_size: -
j_call: TRBJ1-2
d_call: TRBD1
v_call: TRBV9
cdr3_nt: TGTGCCAGCAGCCAAACGACAGGGACTGGCTACACCTTC
cdr3_aa: CASSQTTGTGYTF

clone_size: once
j_call: TRBJ2-3
d_call: TRBD2
v_call: TRBV15
cdr3_nt: TGTGCCACCAGCAGAGATTTGAGGCAGGGAGGGACAGATACGCAGTATTTT
cdr3_aa: CATSRDLRQGGTDTQYF

clone_size: -
j_call: TRBJ2-3
d_call: TRBD1
v_call: TRBV6-1
cdr3_nt: TGTGCCAGCAGTGAACCAGGACAGGGGTGGGATACGCAGTATTTT
cdr3_aa: CASSEPGQGWDTQYF

clone_size: -
j_call: TRBJ2-7
d_call: -
v_call: TRBV5-1
cdr3_nt: TGCGCCAGCAGCCCGGACGTAACAGGTTCCCCGTGCTTC
cdr3_aa: CASSPDVTGSPCF

clone_size: once
j_call: TRBJ2-3
d_call: -
v_call: TRBV5-6
cdr3_nt: TGTGCCAGCAGCTGGGGACTGGCGGATGTCACAGATACGCAGTATTTT
cdr3_aa: CASSWGLADVTDTQYF

clone_size: -
j_call: TRBJ2-2
d_call: TRBD2
v_call: TRBV28
cdr3_nt: TGTGCCAGCCGTCCCCCAGGGAGGGGCACCGGGGAGCTGTTTTTT
cdr3_aa: CASRPPGRGTGELFF

clone_size: few
j_call: TRBJ2-7
d_call: TRBD1
v_call: TRBV29-1
cdr3_nt: TGCAGCGTCCCGGGACAGGGGGCCTACGAGCAGTACTTC
cdr3_aa: CSVPGQGAYEQYF

clone_size: -
j_call: TRBJ1-2
d_call: -
v_call: TRBV28
cdr3_nt: TGTGCCAGCAGTTTAGGGCGAGAATATGGCTACACCTTC
cdr3_aa: CASSLGREYGYTF

clone_size: -
j_call: TRBJ1-3
d_call: -
v_call: TRBV29-1
cdr3_nt: TGCAGCGTTGAATACAGAGACCCAAACACCATATATTTT
cdr3_aa: CSVEYRDPNTIYF

clone_size: -
j_call: TRBJ2-7
d_call: TRBD2
v_call: TRBV11-2
cdr3_nt: TGTGCCAGCAGCTGGGGGGGACCCTACGAGCAGTACTTC
cdr3_aa: CASSWGGPYEQYF

clone_size: -
j_call: TRBJ2-1
d_call: -
v_call: TRBV4-1
cdr3_nt: TGCGCCAGCAGCCAGCTCGACATCCTCTCCTACAATGAGCAGTTCTTC
cdr3_aa: CASSQLDILSYNEQFF

clone_size: few
j_call: TRBJ2-5
d_call: -
v_call: TRBV5-5
cdr3_nt: TGTGCCAGCAGCCCAGGGCAGATGGAAGAGACCCAGTACTTC
cdr3_aa: CASSPGQMEETQYF

clone_size: few
j_call: TRBJ2-7
d_call: -
v_call: TRBV4-1
cdr3_nt: TGCGCCAGCAGCCAACAGCAGGGCTACGAGCAGTACTTC
cdr3_aa: CASSQQQGYEQYF

clone_size: -
j_call: TRBJ2-1
d_call: TRBD2
v_call: TRBV9
cdr3_nt: TGTGCCAGCAGCGTAGCGGGAGGCCCCTACAATGAGCAGTTCTTC
cdr3_aa: CASSVAGGPYNEQFF

clone_size: -
j_call: TRBJ2-3
d_call: TRBD1
v_call: TRBV7-3
cdr3_nt: TGTGCCAGCAGCTCCGGACAGGGAATAACTTCCACAGATACGCAGTATTTT
cdr3_aa: CASSSGQGITSTDTQYF

clone_size: -
j_call: TRBJ2-1
d_call: TRBD1
v_call: TRBV28
cdr3_nt: TGTGCCAGCAGTTTCCGCGGACAGGGGAACAATGAGCAGTTCTTC
cdr3_aa: CASSFRGQGNNEQFF

clone_size: -
j_call: TRBJ2-7
d_call: -
v_call: TRBV27
cdr3_nt: TGTGCCAGCAGTTCAGGACCATCGGGGGAGCAGTACTTC
cdr3_aa: CASSSGPSGEQYF

clone_size: -
j_call: TRBJ1-4
d_call: -
v_call: TRBV4-3
cdr3_nt: TGCGCCAGCAGCCAAGTGAACGGAGCAACTAATGAAAAACTGTTTTTT
cdr3_aa: CASSQVNGATNEKLFF

clone_size: -
j_call: TRBJ1-3
d_call: -
v_call: TRBV2
cdr3_nt: TGTGCCAGCACAGTGGGGATAGGGAGTGGAAACACCATATATTTT
cdr3_aa: CASTVGIGSGNTIYF

clone_size: -
j_call: TRBJ2-3
d_call: TRBD1
v_call: TRBV10-3
cdr3_nt: TGTGCCATCAGGGGACAGAGCACAGATACGCAGTATTTT
cdr3_aa: CAIRGQSTDTQYF

clone_size: -
j_call: TRBJ2-7
d_call: -
v_call: TRBV21-1
cdr3_nt: TGTGCCAGCAGCTCTCGGACTGCACACTACGAGCAGTACTTC
cdr3_aa: CASSSRTAHYEQYF

clone_size: -
j_call: TRBJ1-2
d_call: -
v_call: TRBV28
cdr3_nt: TGTGCCAGCAGTCAGGGGTTTGGCTACACCTTC
cdr3_aa: CASSQGFGYTF

clone_size: -
j_call: TRBJ2-1
d_call: TRBD2
v_call: TRBV12-5
cdr3_nt: TGTGCTAGTGGTTTGGGCGGGACTAGCTCTAATGAGCAGTTCTTC
cdr3_aa: CASGLGGTSSNEQFF

clone_size: -
j_call: TRBJ2-1
d_call: TRBD2
v_call: TRBV23-1
cdr3_nt: TGCGCCAGCTCCCGGGGCGGGGGGGCCGAGAATGAGCAGTTCTTC
cdr3_aa: CASSRGGGAENEQFF

clone_size: -
j_call: TRBJ2-2
d_call: TRBD1
v_call: TRBV4-3
cdr3_nt: TGCGCCAGCAGCCAAACTGGACAGGAGGTGGCCGGGGAGCTGTTTTTT
cdr3_aa: CASSQTGQEVAGELFF

clone_size: -
j_call: TRBJ2-3
d_call: TRBD2
v_call: TRBV2
cdr3_nt: TGTGCCAGCAGTGATTTAGCGGGAGGGCCTGGAGATACGCAGTATTTT
cdr3_aa: CASSDLAGGPGDTQYF

clone_size: -
j_call: TRBJ1-2
d_call: -
v_call: TRBV5-4
cdr3_nt: TGTGCCAGCAGCTTGACTCCTAACTATGGCTACACCTTC
cdr3_aa: CASSLTPNYGYTF

clone_size: -
j_call: TRBJ2-5
d_call: -
v_call: TRBV14
cdr3_nt: TGTGCCAGCAGCCAAGGGGTTTTGAGGGCCAGGGAGACCCAGTACTTC
cdr3_aa: CASSQGVLRARETQYF

clone_size: -
j_call: TRBJ2-7
d_call: -
v_call: TRBV7-2
cdr3_nt: TGTGCCAGCAGCCCTAATCAGGTTAAAGACGAGCAGTACTTC
cdr3_aa: CASSPNQVKDEQYF

clone_size: few
j_call: TRBJ1-2
d_call: TRBD1
v_call: TRBV4-1
cdr3_nt: TGCGCCAGCAGCCATGGTTTACAGGGGGTGAAGGGCTACACCTTC
cdr3_aa: CASSHGLQGVKGYTF

clone_size: -
j_call: TRBJ2-1
d_call: -
v_call: TRBV11-3
cdr3_nt: TGTGCCAGCAGCTTAGGACAGGCCCGAGGGAGCAATGAGCAGTTCTTC
cdr3_aa: CASSLGQARGSNEQFF

clone_size: -
j_call: TRBJ2-1
d_call: TRBD2
v_call: TRBV29-1
cdr3_nt: TGCAGCGTCACGGGAGGGCCTTACAATGAGCAGTTCTTC
cdr3_aa: CSVTGGPYNEQFF

clone_size: -
j_call: TRBJ2-7
d_call: -
v_call: TRBV29-1
cdr3_nt: TGCAGCGTGCAATCTGGACAGACCTACGAGCAGTACTTC
cdr3_aa: CSVQSGQTYEQYF

clone_size: -
j_call: TRBJ1-5
d_call: -
v_call: TRBV19
cdr3_nt: TGTGCCAGTAGTATTTGGCCCAGGAGGGATTATAGCAATCAGCCCCAGCATTTT
cdr3_aa: CASSIWPRRDYSNQPQHF

clone_size: -
j_call: TRBJ2-7
d_call: TRBD1
v_call: TRBV11-3
cdr3_nt: TGTGCCAGCAGCCCAAGGGGGACAGGGGAATTTTACGAGCAGTACTTC
cdr3_aa: CASSPRGTGEFYEQYF

clone_size: -
j_call: TRBJ2-5
d_call: TRBD2
v_call: TRBV4-2
cdr3_nt: TGTGCCAGCAGCCCGTCCTCGGCGGGGGGGTTACAAGAGACCCAGTACTTC
cdr3_aa: CASSPSSAGGLQETQYF

clone_size: few
j_call: TRBJ2-3
d_call: TRBD1
v_call: TRBV11-2
cdr3_nt: TGTGCCAGCAGCGCGGGGACAGGTGATACGCAGTATTTT
cdr3_aa: CASSAGTGDTQYF

clone_size: -
j_call: TRBJ2-6
d_call: -
v_call: TRBV9
cdr3_nt: TGTGCCAGCAGCCCCCAAGGTGGGAGTGGGGCCAACGTCCTGACTTTC
cdr3_aa: CASSPQGGSGANVLTF

clone_size: few
j_call: TRBJ2-5
d_call: -
v_call: TRBV7-8
cdr3_nt: TGTGCCAGCAGCTTAGGACTAGACCAAGAGACCCAGTACTTC
cdr3_aa: CASSLGLDQETQYF

clone_size: once
j_call: TRBJ2-1
d_call: -
v_call: TRBV27
cdr3_nt: TGTGCCAGCAGTTTACAGGGCGGGGGCCGCGGGGAGCAGTTCTTC
cdr3_aa: CASSLQGGGRGEQFF

clone_size: -
j_call: TRBJ1-1
d_call: -
v_call: TRBV9
cdr3_nt: TGTGCCAGCGGTCGATCGGACACTGAAGCTTTCTTT
cdr3_aa: CASGRSDTEAFF

clone_size: -
j_call: TRBJ1-1
d_call: -
v_call: TRBV30
cdr3_nt: TGTGCCTGGAGTTCCCAGGGGAACACTGAAGCTTTCTTT
cdr3_aa: CAWSSQGNTEAFF

clone_size: -
j_call: TRBJ2-7
d_call: -
v_call: TRBV30
cdr3_nt: TGTGCCTGGAGTGCCCCTACTAACGAGCAGTACTTC
cdr3_aa: CAWSAPTNEQYF

clone_size: -
j_call: TRBJ1-4
d_call: -
v_call: TRBV9
cdr3_nt: TGTGCCAGCAGCCCAAAGGCCCTCGAGGGCCATGAAAAACTGTTTTTT
cdr3_aa: CASSPKALEGHEKLFF

clone_size: few
j_call: TRBJ2-7
d_call: -
v_call: TRBV4-2
cdr3_nt: TGTGCCAGCAGCCAAGAAGGACAGTACGAGCAGTACTTC
cdr3_aa: CASSQEGQYEQYF

clone_size: -
j_call: TRBJ1-2
d_call: -
v_call: TRBV28
cdr3_nt: TGTGCCAGCACTCCGGCGGATGTAAACTATGGCTACACCTTC
cdr3_aa: CASTPADVNYGYTF